These T cell receptor beta chains were read from a single sample in a study of blood T cell repertoires in COVID-19. Using immunoSEQ multiplex PCR, the repertoire was profiled, and TCRdb retains in-frame clones only, with some absent. The table lists about 120,000 clones, approximately 82% of them singletons. Material: peripheral blood. The receptors were sampled from a man between 65 and 85 years old with active or convalescent COVID-19. Both conserved end residues are part of each CDR3. Fields, in order: clone size, J gene, V gene, D gene, CDR3 protein, CDR3 DNA. D genes are given only for firm matches. A row's size may be missing; if present it is once, few, many or a size class.

clone size: NA; J gene: TRBJ1-5; V gene: TRBV19; D gene: NA; CDR3 protein: CASSIGHPDQPQHF; CDR3 DNA: TGTGCCAGTAGTATAGGGCACCCCGATCAGCCCCAGCATTTT
clone size: NA; J gene: TRBJ2-5; V gene: TRBV7-2; D gene: NA; CDR3 protein: CASSLVRLETQYF; CDR3 DNA: TGTGCCAGCAGCTTAGTGAGGTTGGAGACCCAGTACTTC
clone size: few; J gene: TRBJ2-1; V gene: TRBV11-3; D gene: TRBD2; CDR3 protein: CASSLAGRRTGTRINEQFF; CDR3 DNA: TGTGCCAGCAGCTTGGCGGGAAGGAGAACCGGGACTAGGATCAATGAGCAGTTCTTC
clone size: NA; J gene: TRBJ2-7; V gene: TRBV11-3; D gene: TRBD1; CDR3 protein: CASSLARQGSEQYF; CDR3 DNA: TGTGCCAGCAGCTTAGCTCGACAGGGGTCCGAGCAGTACTTC
clone size: few; J gene: TRBJ2-3; V gene: TRBV7-2; D gene: TRBD2; CDR3 protein: CASSTTSDGTDTQYF; CDR3 DNA: TGTGCCAGCAGCACGACTAGCGACGGCACAGATACGCAGTATTTT
clone size: NA; J gene: TRBJ1-1; V gene: TRBV18; D gene: NA; CDR3 protein: CASSPRAGADTEAFF; CDR3 DNA: TGTGCCAGCTCACCACGCGCAGGGGCCGACACTGAAGCTTTCTTT
clone size: NA; J gene: TRBJ1-2; V gene: TRBV7-8; D gene: NA; CDR3 protein: CASSPRDYGYTF; CDR3 DNA: TGTGCCAGCAGCCCCCGGGACTATGGCTACACCTTC
clone size: NA; J gene: TRBJ1-2; V gene: TRBV3-1/TRBV3-2; D gene: NA; CDR3 protein: CASSQGGNYGYTF; CDR3 DNA: TGTGCCAGCAGCCAGGGGGGTAACTATGGCTACACCTTC
clone size: NA; J gene: TRBJ1-5; V gene: TRBV9; D gene: NA; CDR3 protein: CASSVEALAPQHF; CDR3 DNA: TGTGCCAGCAGCGTGGAGGCCCTGGCGCCCCAGCATTTT
clone size: few; J gene: TRBJ2-3; V gene: TRBV6-5; D gene: NA; CDR3 protein: CASSLQGDGTDTQYF; CDR3 DNA: TGTGCCAGCAGTCTACAGGGTGATGGCACAGATACGCAGTATTTT
clone size: NA; J gene: TRBJ1-1; V gene: TRBV4-1; D gene: NA; CDR3 protein: CASSQTVAQNTEAFF; CDR3 DNA: TGCGCCAGCAGCCAAACAGTGGCACAGAACACTGAAGCTTTCTTT
clone size: NA; J gene: TRBJ1-5; V gene: TRBV7-8; D gene: NA; CDR3 protein: CASSPQTLTGTRSNQPQHF; CDR3 DNA: TGTGCCAGCAGCCCCCAGACCCTAACAGGGACGAGAAGCAATCAGCCCCAGCATTTT
clone size: NA; J gene: TRBJ2-7; V gene: TRBV2; D gene: TRBD2; CDR3 protein: CAERGGYEQYF; CDR3 DNA: TGTGCGGAGCGGGGAGGCTACGAGCAGTACTTC
clone size: NA; J gene: TRBJ1-2; V gene: TRBV7-3; D gene: TRBD1; CDR3 protein: CASSLGTGNYGYTF; CDR3 DNA: TGTGCCAGCAGCTTGGGGACAGGGAACTATGGCTACACCTTC
clone size: NA; J gene: TRBJ1-1; V gene: TRBV19; D gene: NA; CDR3 protein: CASRPQVNTEAFF; CDR3 DNA: TGTGCCAGTAGGCCTCAGGTGAACACTGAAGCTTTCTTT
clone size: NA; J gene: TRBJ2-1; V gene: TRBV19; D gene: NA; CDR3 protein: CASSIVSDRTNEQFF; CDR3 DNA: TGTGCCAGTAGTATCGTAAGCGACAGGACCAATGAGCAGTTCTTC
clone size: many; J gene: TRBJ1-4; V gene: TRBV19; D gene: TRBD1; CDR3 protein: CASSNLDRAANEKLFF; CDR3 DNA: TGTGCCAGTAGTAACTTGGACAGGGCGGCTAATGAAAAACTGTTTTTT
clone size: few; J gene: TRBJ1-3; V gene: TRBV2; D gene: NA; CDR3 protein: CASSTESSGNTIYF; CDR3 DNA: TGTGCCAGCAGTACTGAAAGCTCTGGAAACACCATATATTTT
clone size: NA; J gene: TRBJ1-1; V gene: TRBV7-9; D gene: TRBD1; CDR3 protein: CASSWDGQGVAFF; CDR3 DNA: TGTGCCAGCAGCTGGGACGGACAGGGGGTCGCTTTCTTT
clone size: NA; J gene: TRBJ1-1; V gene: TRBV28; D gene: NA; CDR3 protein: CASSQRPVEAFF; CDR3 DNA: TGTGCCAGCAGTCAGCGACCGGTTGAAGCTTTCTTT
clone size: NA; J gene: TRBJ1-5; V gene: TRBV28; D gene: NA; CDR3 protein: CASSSGAGNQPQHF; CDR3 DNA: TGTGCCAGCAGTTCAGGGGCCGGCAATCAGCCCCAGCATTTT
clone size: many; J gene: TRBJ1-5; V gene: TRBV28; D gene: TRBD1; CDR3 protein: CASSLTGQGDQPQHF; CDR3 DNA: TGTGCCAGCAGTTTAACCGGGCAGGGGGATCAGCCCCAGCATTTT
clone size: once; J gene: TRBJ2-5; V gene: TRBV5-8; D gene: TRBD2; CDR3 protein: CASSGGGRRGAETQYF; CDR3 DNA: TGTGCCAGCAGCGGGGGGGGACGGAGAGGGGCTGAGACCCAGTACTTC
clone size: NA; J gene: TRBJ2-1; V gene: TRBV2; D gene: NA; CDR3 protein: CASILSSYNEQFF; CDR3 DNA: TGTGCCAGCATTCTGAGCTCCTACAATGAGCAGTTCTTC
clone size: NA; J gene: TRBJ2-5; V gene: TRBV24-1; D gene: NA; CDR3 protein: CATSDNRQVHQETQYF; CDR3 DNA: TGTGCCACCAGTGATAACAGGCAGGTCCACCAAGAGACCCAGTACTTC
clone size: NA; J gene: TRBJ2-5; V gene: TRBV4-2; D gene: TRBD2; CDR3 protein: CASSQDLAGGSRMETQYF; CDR3 DNA: TGTGCCAGCAGCCAAGACCTAGCGGGAGGGTCACGAATGGAGACCCAGTACTTC
clone size: NA; J gene: TRBJ1-1; V gene: TRBV10-3; D gene: TRBD1; CDR3 protein: CAIRKLGGNEVSDTEAFF; CDR3 DNA: TGTGCCATCAGGAAACTAGGGGGCAATGAGGTTTCTGACACTGAAGCTTTCTTT
clone size: NA; J gene: TRBJ2-7; V gene: TRBV7-2; D gene: TRBD2; CDR3 protein: CASSLVAGVRYEQYF; CDR3 DNA: TGTGCCAGCAGCTTAGTAGCGGGAGTTCGGTACGAGCAGTACTTC
clone size: NA; J gene: TRBJ1-2; V gene: TRBV7-2; D gene: NA; CDR3 protein: CASSLGSSSTFYGYTF; CDR3 DNA: TGTGCCAGCAGCTTAGGGAGCAGCTCCACTTTCTATGGCTACACCTTC
clone size: NA; J gene: TRBJ2-5; V gene: TRBV11-2; D gene: TRBD2; CDR3 protein: CASSASWREGRETQYF; CDR3 DNA: TGTGCCAGCAGCGCATCCTGGCGGGAGGGCCGAGAGACCCAGTACTTC
clone size: NA; J gene: TRBJ2-7; V gene: TRBV7-6; D gene: NA; CDR3 protein: CASSLGPGFSYEQYF; CDR3 DNA: TGTGCCAGCAGCTTAGGACCAGGGTTTTCCTACGAGCAGTACTTC
clone size: few; J gene: TRBJ1-4; V gene: TRBV28; D gene: NA; CDR3 protein: CASSPSTNEKLFF; CDR3 DNA: TGTGCCAGCAGTCCCTCAACTAATGAAAAACTGTTTTTT
clone size: NA; J gene: TRBJ2-7; V gene: TRBV6-2/TRBV6-3; D gene: NA; CDR3 protein: CASSRRTPSYEQYF; CDR3 DNA: TGTGCCAGCAGCCGAAGGACACCCTCCTACGAGCAGTACTTC
clone size: NA; J gene: TRBJ2-2; V gene: TRBV30; D gene: TRBD1; CDR3 protein: CGLEPGQGTGELFF; CDR3 DNA: TGTGGCCTGGAGCCGGGACAGGGAACCGGGGAGCTGTTTTTT
clone size: NA; J gene: TRBJ2-1; V gene: TRBV5-5; D gene: TRBD1; CDR3 protein: CASSLEGQGLDEQFF; CDR3 DNA: TGTGCCAGCAGCTTGGAGGGACAGGGGCTGGATGAGCAGTTCTTC
clone size: NA; J gene: TRBJ1-5; V gene: TRBV19; D gene: TRBD1; CDR3 protein: CASSEDRGYSNQPQHF; CDR3 DNA: TGTGCCAGTAGTGAGGACAGGGGGTATAGCAATCAGCCCCAGCATTTT
clone size: NA; J gene: TRBJ1-4; V gene: TRBV19; D gene: NA; CDR3 protein: CASMSRNEKLFF; CDR3 DNA: TGTGCCAGTATGTCCAGGAATGAAAAACTGTTTTTT
clone size: few; J gene: TRBJ1-3; V gene: TRBV30; D gene: NA; CDR3 protein: CAWSVPRGAGGNTIYF; CDR3 DNA: TGTGCCTGGAGTGTACCCCGGGGGGCTGGTGGAAACACCATATATTTT
clone size: NA; J gene: TRBJ2-6; V gene: TRBV5-4; D gene: TRBD2; CDR3 protein: CASCGASGGRGRANVLTF; CDR3 DNA: TGTGCCAGCTGCGGGGCTAGCGGGGGCCGGGGGAGGGCCAACGTCCTGACTTTC
clone size: NA; J gene: TRBJ2-1; V gene: TRBV5-4; D gene: NA; CDR3 protein: CASSFPDSHEQFF; CDR3 DNA: TGTGCCAGCAGCTTCCCCGACAGCCATGAGCAGTTCTTC
clone size: once; J gene: TRBJ2-7; V gene: TRBV5-6; D gene: TRBD1; CDR3 protein: CASSLRRTGGVGQYF; CDR3 DNA: TGTGCCAGCAGCTTGAGGAGGACAGGGGGCGTCGGGCAGTACTTC
clone size: many; J gene: TRBJ1-6; V gene: TRBV11-2; D gene: TRBD1; CDR3 protein: CASSLETGGNSPLHF; CDR3 DNA: TGTGCCAGCAGCTTAGAGACAGGGGGGAATTCACCCCTCCACTTT
clone size: NA; J gene: TRBJ1-6; V gene: TRBV10-3; D gene: TRBD1; CDR3 protein: CAISEGQGPSPLHF; CDR3 DNA: TGTGCCATCAGTGAGGGACAGGGGCCTTCACCCCTCCACTTT
clone size: NA; J gene: TRBJ2-2; V gene: TRBV19; D gene: TRBD2; CDR3 protein: CASSTRGRAGTGELFF; CDR3 DNA: TGTGCCAGTAGTACACGTGGGAGGGCCGGTACCGGGGAGCTGTTTTTT
clone size: few; J gene: TRBJ1-2; V gene: TRBV3-1/TRBV3-2; D gene: TRBD1; CDR3 protein: CASSQVDRGGYTF; CDR3 DNA: TGTGCCAGCAGCCAAGTAGACAGGGGTGGCTACACCTTC